The T cell receptor beta chain described here comes from a study of cytomegalovirus exposure and HLA in healthy donors. Study-wide points: Later analysis placed DRB1 highest and HLA-C lowest in TCR association rates, which differed by HLA locus. Within the data, a cluster of highly shared sequence variants was likely a sequencing artifact. A later analysis reported that several of the most significant clusters appeared to be linked to common viral pathogens, among them Epstein-Barr virus. In vitro checks showed that a few CMV-associated chains really do target CMV antigens.

The sample holds a few counts of this clone. Its specificity is unknown. Germline assignment: CDR1 SGDLS and CDR2 YYNGEE. V lost 0 bases and J 6 bases, leaving 16 bases between the germline ends. This CDR3 is built from 15 residues. The PCR used 60 Vbeta and 13 Jbeta primers. TCRdb's copy holds only in-frame clones and misses some; the assay was immunoSEQ multiplex PCR. The repertoire has 86,000 or so clones, roughly 80% of them found once; the top ten carry approximately 14%. The rearrangement joins TRBV9 to TRBJ2-7; a weak D match, TRBD2 (6 bases). The sequence derives from a middle-aged woman in good health and CMV-seropositive. Sample: PBMCs. The CDR3 spells CASSVGSLANGEQYF. CDR3 sequence (DNA): TGTGCCAGCAGCGTAGGTTCGCTAGCGAATGGCGAGCAGTACTTC.